Detailed here is one T cell receptor (beta chain). What it recognizes is unknown. TCRdb keeps only in-frame clones here, not all; method: immunoSEQ multiplex PCR. The sample records around 44,000 clones, 60% to 85% being singletons. The record originates from a study of memory CD4+ T cells and cytomegalovirus serostatus. About the research overall: Of the healthy Belgian adults, 9 or 10 were CMV seropositive and 20 to 30 seronegative. Overall study findings and caveats: Of under 200 reported CMV TCRbeta sequences, 67 were found in memory CD4+ repertoires.

Single viable CD3+CD4+CD8-CD45RO+ cells were sorted as the memory CD4+ T cells. Donors' CMV status reflects serum IgG against pp150, pp28, p38, p52. Total CD4+ T cells were enriched by CD4 positive selection. Germline V gene sequence: CDR1 MNHEY, CDR2 SVGAGI. V lost 3 bases to trimming and J lost 5 bases; unmatched junction nucleotides: 4. The CDR3 consists of 13 residues. The source is an adult in good health and CMV-seronegative. The chain links TRBV6-5 to TRBJ2-7, with TRBD1 identical over 7 bases. Sequencing was carried out using memory CD4+ T cells from blood. DNA of the CDR3: TGTGCCAGCAGTTATATTGACAGGGACGAGCAGTACTTC. It yields the protein CASSYIDRDEQYF.